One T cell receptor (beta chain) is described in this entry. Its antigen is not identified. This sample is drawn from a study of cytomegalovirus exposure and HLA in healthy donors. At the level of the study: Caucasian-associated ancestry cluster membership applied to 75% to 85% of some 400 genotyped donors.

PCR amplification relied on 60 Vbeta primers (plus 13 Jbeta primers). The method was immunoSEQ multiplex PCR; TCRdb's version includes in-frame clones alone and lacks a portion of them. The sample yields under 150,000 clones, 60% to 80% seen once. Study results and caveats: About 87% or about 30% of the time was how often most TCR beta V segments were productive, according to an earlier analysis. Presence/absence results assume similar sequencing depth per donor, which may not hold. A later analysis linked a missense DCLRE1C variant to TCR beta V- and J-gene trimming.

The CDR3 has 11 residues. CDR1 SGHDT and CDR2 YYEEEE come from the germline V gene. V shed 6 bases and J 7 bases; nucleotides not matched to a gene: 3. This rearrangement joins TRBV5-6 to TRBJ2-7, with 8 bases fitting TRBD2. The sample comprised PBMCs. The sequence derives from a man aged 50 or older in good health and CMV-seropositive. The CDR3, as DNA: TGTGCCAGCACCTCGGGGGGGGAGCAGTACTTC. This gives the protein CASTSGGEQYF.